The 13 T cell receptor beta chains below were found in one sample sequenced in a study of CD8 T cells in ankylosing spondylitis. TCRdb analysed the 5' RACE reads with MiXCR anew, one entry per CDR3 protein. The table includes around 300,000 distinct CDR3 sequences, around 20% detected once. Sequencing was performed on blood, either unsorted or a sorted T cell fraction (not recorded which). The receptors come from a female donor with ankylosing spondylitis or in good health (not recorded which).

This sequence joins TRBV5-1 and TRBJ2-3; D is perhaps TRBD1 or TRBD2 (5 bases each). The CDR3 loop spans 15 amino acids. The germline gives CDR1 SGHRS, CDR2 YFSETQ. V lost 4 bases and J lost 4, with 16 bases in between. The CDR3 nucleotides read TGCGCCAGCAGCCTCGGGACCCCGACTGCAGATACGCAGTATTTT. Translation: CASSLGTPTADTQYF.

The rearrangement links TRBV20-1 to TRBJ2-3; the D is unclear. This CDR3 is built from 12 residues. V shed 0 bases and J shed 4 bases, with 5 bases lying between them. The V gene's germline CDR1 is DFQATT and CDR2 SNEGSKA (reference sequence). Here the CDR3 DNA reads TGCAGTGCTAGAGAGGGCTCAGATACGCAGTATTTT. Encoded protein: CSAREGSDTQYF.

The V call is TRBV11-2, the J call TRBJ2-1; 12 bases fit TRBD2. The CDR3 is 19 amino acids. J gave up 0 bases and V 8 bases, and 14 bases lay outside the gene matches. Per germline, CDR1 SGHAT and CDR2 FQNNGV. The CDR3 reads CASGKPGLAGFSSYNEQFF. In DNA, the CDR3 is TGTGCCAGCGGAAAACCGGGACTAGCGGGTTTTAGCTCCTACAATGAGCAGTTCTTC.

This clonotype was counted ten times or more. This chain uses TRBV6-1 with TRBJ2-1; D remains ambiguous. With 9 bases removed from V and 8 bases from J, the gap between germline ends came to 29 bases. The V gene's germline CDR1 is MNHNS and CDR2 SASEGT. The CDR3 spans 17 residues. The CDR3 here is CARRDLGSDKSMYEQFF. The CDR3 nucleotides are TGTGCCAGAAGAGATCTAGGCTCTGACAAGTCCATGTATGAGCAGTTCTTC.

V gene TRBV20-1 combines with J gene TRBJ2-2; TRBD2 agrees at 10 bases. V dropped 6 bases and J dropped 4; count of bases not matched to a gene: 11. Germline V gene lookup returns CDR1 DFQATT and CDR2 SNEGSKA (reference sequence). This CDR3 region has 16 residues. CDR3 residues: CSAQSLAGDPTGELFF. The CDR3 DNA reads as TGCAGTGCCCAGAGCCTAGCGGGAGACCCCACCGGGGAGCTGTTTTTT.

This clonotype has just a few counts. This chain links TRBV7-2 with TRBJ1-4, with TRBD1 as a possible D gene (5 bases). Trimming stripped 5 bases from V and 6 bases from J, with 10 bases between. This CDR3 is built from 13 residues. Per the germline V gene, CDR1 is SGHTA and CDR2 is FQGNSA. CDR3 in amino acids: CASSRDGDEKLFF. The DNA for the CDR3 is TGTGCCAGCAGCCGGGACGGGGATGAAAAACTGTTTTTT.

This chain uses TRBV20-1 with TRBJ2-4; 7 nucleotides agree with TRBD1. There are 15 residues in the CDR3. V dropped 4 bases and J dropped 8; count of bases not matched to a gene: 14. Per germline, CDR1 DFQATT and CDR2 SNEGSKA (reference sequence). The CDR3 here is CSATPSDRPGDIQYF. DNA for the CDR3: TGCAGTGCTACGCCCTCGGACAGGCCTGGGGACATTCAGTACTTC.

The chain joins TRBV29-1 to TRBJ2-7; 7 bases map to TRBD1. Looked up from germline, CDR1 is SQVTM and CDR2 is ANQGSEA. V lost 5 bases and J lost 5; bases outside the gene matches: 6. This CDR3 is 12 amino acids long. The CDR3 here is CSVLTGINEQYF. The CDR3 DNA follows: TGCAGCGTTCTGACAGGGATTAACGAGCAGTACTTC.

The rearrangement uses TRBV10-1 and TRBJ2-1; 10 bases line up with TRBD2. The J segment lost 7 bases and the V segment lost 8 bases, leaving 11 bases of the junction unmatched. The CDR3 consists of 15 residues. Germline V gene lookup returns CDR1 WNHNN and CDR2 SYGVQD (reference sequence). CDR3 DNA: TGCGCCAGCGGCGGCTCTAGCGGGAGAAAGAATGAGCAGTTCTTC. Translating it yields CASGGSSGRKNEQFF.

The chain joins TRBV7-2 to TRBJ2-2, with D possibly matching TRBD2 (6 bases). V shed 5 bases and J shed 3 bases, with 13 bases lying between them. This CDR3 region has 15 residues. The germline gives CDR1 SGHTA, CDR2 FQGNSA. CDR3 sequence reads: CASSPSSDHTGELFF. CDR3 DNA sequence: TGTGCCAGCAGCCCGTCTAGCGACCACACCGGGGAGCTGTTTTTT.

The chain is built from TRBV27 and TRBJ1-5; 8 bases line up with TRBD1. The junction had 12 bases not matched to a gene; V was cut back by 6 bases and J by 8 bases. The CDR3 is made up of 15 amino acids. Germline loops: CDR1 MNHEY, CDR2 SMNVEV (reference sequence). CDR3 residues: CASRNQGATWEPQHF. The CDR3 DNA follows: TGTGCCAGCAGGAATCAGGGGGCTACTTGGGAGCCCCAGCATTTT.

This clonotype has a count of ten or more. The chain has TRBV20-1 and TRBJ2-1, with D possibly being TRBD2 (5 bases). Trimming pared 6 bases from V and 6 bases from J, leaving 15 bases between. The CDR3 has 13 residues. Germline loops: CDR1 DFQATT, CDR2 SNEGSKA (reference sequence). The CDR3 DNA is TGCAGTGCCCCCAACGGGGTCAGCAATGAGCAGTTCTTC. This gives the protein CSAPNGVSNEQFF.

There are many counts of this clonotype. The chain links TRBV6-5 to TRBJ1-1, with TRBD1 identical over 8 bases. V trimming: 2 bases; J trimming: 8 bases; junction bases outside the gene matches: 1. CDR1 and CDR2 from the germline V gene are MNHEY and SVGAGI. This CDR3 region has 12 residues. The CDR3, as DNA: TGTGCCAGCAGTTACGGACAGGGAGAAGCTTTCTTT. It is translated as CASSYGQGEAFF.